One sample yielded the 29 T cell receptor beta chains listed below, sequenced in a study of cytomegalovirus exposure and HLA in healthy donors. The method was immunoSEQ multiplex PCR; TCRdb's version includes in-frame clones alone and lacks a portion of them. This sample carries 150,000 to 200,000 clones, around 86% of them seen once, and the ten largest clones take approximately 7%. Sequenced material: PBMCs. The receptors derive from a man aged 30-40 years in good health and CMV-seropositive.

The chain uses TRBV11-3 and TRBJ2-3; no definite D call. CDR1 and CDR2 (germline): SGHNT, YENEEA. This CDR3 spans 14 amino acids. Trimming stripped 1 base from V and 0 bases from J, with 5 bases between. Here the CDR3 reads CASSLGSSTDTQYF. DNA for the CDR3: TGTGCCAGCAGCTTAGGATCTAGCACAGATACGCAGTATTTT.

The CDR3 sequence: CASSLGTGYGYTF. The DNA for the CDR3 is TGTGCCAGCAGCCTTGGGACAGGGTATGGCTACACCTTC. The rearrangement links TRBV7-9 to TRBJ1-2, with 9 bases aligning to TRBD1. Trimming took 5 bases from V and 5 from J; bases not matched to a gene: 3. Germline CDR1 reads SEHNR; CDR2 reads FQNEAQ (reference sequence). This CDR3 has 13 amino acids.

This chain connects TRBV7-4 to TRBJ1-3; 7 positions match TRBD1. CDR3 length equals 17 residues. With V trimmed by 5 bases and J by 0 bases, 10 bases remained unmatched. CDR1 is SGHVT and CDR2 is SQSDAQ in the germline V gene. Written as DNA, the CDR3 is TGTGCCAGCAGCCCAGGGACAGTCTGGATCTCTGGAAACACCATATATTTT. Translated, it gives CASSPGTVWISGNTIYF. The full variable domain, rest sourced from reference TRBV7-4 and TRBJ1-3, is GAGVSQSPRYKVAKRGRDVALRCDSISGHVTLYWYRQTLGQGSEVLTYSQSDAQRDKSGRPSGRFSAERPERSVSTLKIQRTEQGDSAVYLCASSPGTVWISGNTIYFGEGSWLTVV.

The genes are TRBV9 and TRBJ2-7, with 11 positions matching TRBD1. The CDR3 extends over 14 amino acids. V lost 4 bases, J lost 5 bases, and 5 bases stayed unmatched. The V gene's germline CDR1 is SGDLS and CDR2 YYNGEE. CDR3 nucleotide sequence: TGTGCCAGCAGCTTAGGGACAGGGGGGAACGAGCAGTACTTC. It is translated as CASSLGTGGNEQYF.

CDR3 in amino acids: CASSRGQGGLQETQYF. The CDR3, as DNA: TGTGCCAGCAGTAGGGGACAGGGAGGCCTCCAAGAGACCCAGTACTTC. This rearrangement joins TRBV6-6 to TRBJ2-5; 9 bases match TRBD1. Germline V gene data show CDR1 as MNHNY and CDR2 as SVGAGI (reference sequence). The CDR3 totals 16 residues. V lost 5 bases and J lost 1; bases outside the gene matches: 8.

The genes are TRBV5-4 and TRBJ1-2; the match to TRBD1 covers 7 bases. Trimming at V came to 4 bases and at J to 4 bases, leaving 10 bases not matched to a gene. Germline V gene lookup returns CDR1 SGHNT and CDR2 YYREEE (reference sequence). This CDR3 spans 15 amino acids. The CDR3 sequence is CASSTRQGWGYGYTF. Here the CDR3 DNA reads TGTGCCAGCAGCACCCGACAGGGCTGGGGCTATGGCTACACCTTC.

For the CDR3, the DNA is TGTGCCAGCAGACCCCCAGGGAACGAGCAGTACTTC. This gives the protein CASRPPGNEQYF. The V and J genes are TRBV6-6 and TRBJ2-7, with D possibly TRBD1 on 5 matching bases. The V and J ends lost 6 bases and 5 bases respectively, with 11 bases between them. CDR1 is MNHNY, CDR2 SVGAGI, per germline (reference sequence). This CDR3 contains 12 residues.

The genes are TRBV11-1 and TRBJ2-3; possibly TRBD2 for D (5 bases). Trimming left V 3 bases short and J 0 bases short, with 7 bases between. The CDR3 runs to 14 residues. Germline CDR1 and CDR2: SGHAT and FQDESV (reference sequence). The CDR3 region is CASSLGVSTDTQYF. For the CDR3, the DNA is TGTGCCAGCAGCTTGGGAGTTAGCACAGATACGCAGTATTTT.

This clone was counted only a few times. The V call is TRBV19, the J call TRBJ2-2, with no clear D. The CDR3 has 14 amino acids. The V gene's germline CDR1 is LNHDA and CDR2 SQIVND (reference sequence). Trimming cost V 7 bases and J 3 bases, with 12 bases left between them. CDR3 residues: CASTEYEDTGELFF. Written as DNA, the CDR3 is TGTGCCAGTACGGAGTATGAGGACACCGGGGAGCTGTTTTTT.

J is TRBJ1-5 and V is TRBV5-4; 7 bases line up with TRBD1. CDR3 length: 15 residues. CDR1 is SGHNT, CDR2 YYREEE, per germline (reference sequence). Germline trimming cut 4 bases from V and 2 bases from J; bases unmatched to any gene: 6. The chain's CDR3 is CASSNGQAGNQPQHF. DNA for the CDR3: TGTGCCAGCAGCAACGGACAGGCGGGCAATCAGCCCCAGCATTTT.

Points on this clone: Other DNA sequences from this sample encode an identical CDR3 as well. The chain uses TRBV27 and TRBJ2-3; possible D gene TRBD1, 5 bases. The CDR3 is made up of 14 amino acids. Germline assignment: CDR1 MNHEY and CDR2 SMNVEV (reference sequence). V lost 3 bases to trimming and J lost 0 bases, with 7 bases between them. CDR3 nucleotide sequence: TGTGCCAGCAGTTTTGGGGCGAGCACAGATACGCAGTATTTT. It translates to CASSFGASTDTQYF.

This rearrangement joins TRBV9 to TRBJ2-5, with D perhaps matching TRBD2 (6 bases). Per germline, CDR1 SGDLS and CDR2 YYNGEE. Trimming removed 3 bases from V and 5 bases from J, with 14 bases in between. This CDR3 is built from 14 residues. DNA of the CDR3: TGTGCCAGCAGCGGCGGGACTCCGGTCGAGACCCAGTACTTC. Its protein product is CASSGGTPVETQYF.

This sequence joins TRBV27 and TRBJ2-3; the match to TRBD1 covers 10 bases. V lost 5 bases to trimming and J lost 6 bases; unmatched junction nucleotides: 8. Germline CDR1 reads MNHEY; CDR2 reads SMNVEV (reference sequence). The CDR3 extends over 15 amino acids. The CDR3 coding sequence is TGTGCCAGCAGTCCTCCGGGACAGGGGATGGATACGCAGTATTTT. Protein sequence: CASSPPGQGMDTQYF.

V usage is TRBV5-1 and J usage is TRBJ2-1; 8 nucleotides line up with TRBD2. This CDR3 region has 17 residues. V shed 6 bases and J 6 bases; nucleotides not matched to a gene: 17. CDR1 and CDR2 from the germline V gene are SGHRS and YFSETQ. The CDR3 region has the DNA TGCGCCAGCAATGGCAGGGAGGTTACCGGGAGGGCCAATGAGCAGTTCTTC. Translation: CASNGREVTGRANEQFF.

V is TRBV10-3 and J is TRBJ2-3; TRBD2 matches at 8 bases. With 10 bases clipped from V and 0 bases from J, the junction kept 3 bases outside the gene matches. The CDR3 is made up of 13 amino acids. Germline V gives CDR1 ENHRY, CDR2 SYGVKD. The CDR3 nucleotides read TGTGCCACCTTAGCGGGAAGCACAGATACGCAGTATTTT. Residues: CATLAGSTDTQYF.

The chain has TRBV7-2 and TRBJ1-1, with D perhaps TRBD1 (5 bases). The V end was cut by 3 bases, the J end by 4 bases, with 12 bases between. Looked up from germline, CDR1 is SGHTA and CDR2 is FQGNSA. This CDR3 contains 14 residues. For the CDR3, the DNA is TGTGCCAGCAGCTTTTACGGGACGGGCACTGAAGCTTTCTTT. This encodes CASSFYGTGTEAFF.

This chain connects TRBV15 to TRBJ2-5; D ambiguous. V was pared by 3 bases and J by 4 bases, with 9 bases between. The CDR3 has 13 residues. The germline CDR1 and CDR2 sequences are LNHNV and YYDKDF (reference sequence). This CDR3 is CATSSPFTETQYF. The CDR3 bases are TGTGCCACCAGCAGTCCGTTTACAGAGACCCAGTACTTC. Combining the CDR3 with reference TRBV15 and TRBJ2-5 gives the whole variable domain DAMVIQNPRYQVTQFGKPVTLSCSQTLNHNVMYWYQQKSSQAPKLLFHYYDKDFNNEADTPDNFQSRRPNTSFCFLDIRSPGLGDTAMYLCATSSPFTETQYFGPGTRLLVL.

This chain joins TRBV5-1 and TRBJ2-1, with D tentatively TRBD1 (5 bases). Germline values: CDR1 SGHRS, CDR2 YFSETQ. Between the trimmed V and J ends, which lost 4 bases and 4 bases, there was a span of 12 bases. The CDR3 has 14 residues. For the CDR3, the DNA is TGCGCCAGCAGCGTACAGACAGAATACAATGAGCAGTTCTTC. This encodes CASSVQTEYNEQFF.

The chain has TRBV28 and TRBJ2-3, with a possible D match to TRBD1 (5 bases). The V gene lost 4 bases and the J gene lost 1 base, with 9 bases spanning the gap. Germline CDR1 and CDR2: MDHEN and SYDVKM. There are 14 residues in the CDR3. CDR3 region: CASSYGQGTDTQYF. CDR3 bases: TGTGCCAGCAGTTATGGACAAGGCACAGATACGCAGTATTTT. The full variable domain, in which reference TRBV28 and TRBJ2-3 provide the parts outside the CDR3, is DVKVTQSSRYLVKRTGEKVFLECVQDMDHENMFWYRQDPGLGLRLIYFSYDVKMKEKGDIPEGYSVSREKKERFSLILESASTNQTSMYLCASSYGQGTDTQYFGPGTRLTVL.

Only one count was recorded for this clone. This chain links TRBV2 with TRBJ1-1; tentative D call: TRBD1 (5 bases). The germline CDR1 and CDR2 sequences are SNHLY and FYNNEI. Trimming removed 8 bases at V and 1 base at J, with 11 bases between. The CDR3 totals 13 residues. This CDR3 reads CASPKGRNTEAFF. CDR3 DNA: TGTGCCAGCCCTAAGGGGCGGAACACTGAAGCTTTCTTT.

V gene TRBV6-5 combines with J gene TRBJ1-5, with 8 bases aligning to TRBD1. Germline V gives CDR1 MNHEY, CDR2 SVGAGI. Trimming removed 5 bases from V and 6 bases from J; junction bases left unmatched: 3. This CDR3 comprises 13 residues. The CDR3 DNA is TGTGCCAGCAGTGCGGACAGGGTTCAGCCCCAGCATTTT. Amino acids: CASSADRVQPQHF.

V and J are TRBV28 and TRBJ2-7, with D perhaps TRBD2 (5 bases). This CDR3 is built from 14 residues. Trimming took 2 bases from V and 0 from J, leaving 8 bases between them. The V gene's germline CDR1 is MDHEN and CDR2 SYDVKM. CDR3 in DNA: TGTGCCAGCAGTTTAGAGGGCGGCTCCTACGAGCAGTACTTC. It yields the protein CASSLEGGSYEQYF.

V and J are TRBV11-3 and TRBJ2-7; TRBD2 matches at 7 bases. The CDR3 sequence is 13 residues long. The germline V gene has CDR1 SGHNT and CDR2 YENEEA. Trimming cost V 3 bases and J 4 bases; bases outside gene matches: 3. CDR3 sequence reads: CASSFEGGYEQYF. The CDR3 DNA reads as TGTGCCAGCAGCTTCGAGGGAGGGTACGAGCAGTACTTC.

This clone is a singleton in its sample. V and J are TRBV5-4 and TRBJ2-5, with D tentatively TRBD2 (6 bases). CDR1 and CDR2 from the germline V gene are SGHNT and YYREEE (reference sequence). The V and J ends lost 4 bases and 5 bases respectively, with 18 bases between them. CDR3 length equals 15 residues. For the CDR3, the DNA is TGTGCCAGCAGCCACCCCGGGCTAGCGAACGAGACCCAGTACTTC. Its translation is CASSHPGLANETQYF.

Points on this clone: Sequence at one end of the junction differs from germline and may be a read error. V gene TRBV16 combines with J gene TRBJ1-2; D call uncertain. The CDR3 has 16 amino acids. The germline CDR1 and CDR2 sequences are KGHSY and FQNENV. DNA for the CDR3: TGTGCCAGCAGCCAATCCCGATCGGCACCTAATTATGGCTACACCTTC. This translates into CASSQSRSAPNYGYTF.

CDR3 in DNA: TGTGCCAGCAGTTACTCGAATCCGGCCGAGGGGGAAAAGTTCTTC. Protein product: CASSYSNPAEGEKFF. The rearrangement links TRBV6-5 to TRBJ2-1, with D possibly TRBD1 on 6 matching bases. CDR3 length: 15 amino acids. Germline CDR1 MNHEY, CDR2 SVGAGI. Trimming pared 0 bases from V and 14 bases from J, leaving 20 bases between.

CDR3 sequence (DNA): TGTGCCAGCAGCCCGGGACATGCTAACTATGGCTACACCTTC. Protein sequence: CASSPGHANYGYTF. This chain joins TRBV7-3 and TRBJ1-2; D possibly corresponds to TRBD1 (6 bases). Trimming cost V 5 bases and J 0 bases, with 10 bases left between them. Germline V gene data show CDR1 as SGHTA and CDR2 as FQGTGA. The CDR3 length is 14 residues. Complete variable domain (other parts from reference TRBV7-3 and TRBJ1-2): GAGVSQTPSNKVTEKGKYVELRCDPISGHTALYWYRQSLGQGPEFLIYFQGTGAADDSGLPNDRFFAVRPEGSVSTLKIQRTERGDSAVYLCASSPGHANYGYTFGSGTRLTVV.

This chain joins TRBV28 and TRBJ2-7; D is perhaps TRBD1 (6 bases). CDR1 is MDHEN, CDR2 SYDVKM, per germline. Trimming left V 6 bases short and J 5 bases short, with 14 bases between. CDR3 length: 13 amino acids. The CDR3 protein is CASRPPGTHEQYF. Here the CDR3 DNA reads TGTGCCAGCAGGCCCCCGGGGACACACGAGCAGTACTTC.

The V and J genes are TRBV7-6 and TRBJ1-5, with TRBD1 as a possible D gene (6 bases). The germline CDR1 and CDR2 sequences are SGHVS and FNYEAQ. Trimming pared 4 bases from V and 5 bases from J, leaving 9 bases between. CDR3 length: 13 residues. The CDR3 is CASSSGQYQPQHF. The DNA of the CDR3 is TGTGCCAGCAGCTCCGGACAGTATCAGCCCCAGCATTTT. Together with reference TRBV7-6 and TRBJ1-5, the CDR3 gives the full variable domain: GAGVSQSPRYKVTKRGQDVALRCDPISGHVSLYWYRQALGQGPEFLTYFNYEAQQDKSGLPNDRFSAERPEGSISTLTIQRTEQRDSAMYRCASSSGQYQPQHFGDGTRLSIL.